The TCR beta chain described here comes from a study of T cell repertoires in cytomegalovirus infection (dated by TCRdb to between 2018 and 2021). Notes on the research overall: Peptide stimulations targeted recently identified HLA-C-restricted CMV epitopes, whose presentation resists viral immunomodulation, together with well-studied HLA-B-restricted epitopes. Donor HLA type was relevant to the analysis, because carriage of CMV infection together with the matching HLA type was indicated by public TCR beta signatures. The investigation overall reported the following: The ex vivo response was dominated by HLA-C-restricted CMV-specific TCR beta clonotypes, which also provided the single most frequent clonotype in two of eight donors. Cumulative frequency of public TCR beta family members discriminated carriers of CMV infection plus the relevant HLA type in this cohort and an independent roughly 330-donor cohort.

This clonotype was seen a few times. This receptor's antigen is unknown. No much larger clone exists at a distance of one base, and base qualities are not known. The intended sense of this specimen's treatment or condition label: in vitro stimulation with specific CMV peptide epitopes to enrich CMV-specific T cells. For sequencing, an Illumina HiSeq 1500 was employed. Clones were called with MiXCR by TCRdb after fastp trimmed the public reads at Q25, and only in-frame beta chains were retained. Merged by CDR3 protein, the rows form single entries marked with the most common genes and DNA. The sample yields 700,000 to 900,000 distinct CDR3 sequences; almost 30% were counted once. 10% to 15% of the sample comes from the top ten. V sheds 5 bases and J sheds 3 bases, leaving 11 bases between their ends. The CDR3 runs 13 amino acids, cysteine and valine included. The retained sequence is limited to the CDR3, 39 bases, with the frame set at the first base.

The rearranged segments are TRBV12-3 or TRBV12-4 and TRBJ2-7; D gene: possibly TRBD1, on 6 matching bases. This TCR was recovered from a human donor in good health (CMV status not recorded). Some clones in this sample may be carry-over from other donors' samples. The sequencing here drew on cultured CD8+ T cells from PBMCs, taken from culture after CMV antigen stimulation. The sequenced DNA: TGTGCCAGCAGTGAAACAGGGTTCTACGAGCAGTACGTC. It is translated as CASSETGFYEQYV.